A single sample gave rise to the 13 T cell receptor beta chains below, sequenced in a study of response to subunit inactivated influenza vaccine. MiXCR, run by TCRdb on the RT-PCR reads, gives a single entry per CDR3 protein. Seen here are about 580,000 distinct CDR3 sequences, around 15% observed once, and the top ten hold over 8.5%. Sequencing was performed on PBMCs from blood, taken about 11 days after vaccination. These receptors all come from a man aged 50 or older who received an inactivated influenza vaccine.

This clonotype was picked up a small number of times. The gene calls are TRBV5-1 and TRBJ2-7, with 9 nucleotides matching TRBD2. In germline, CDR1 is SGHRS, CDR2 YFSETQ. With V trimmed by 2 bases and J by 4 bases, 7 bases remained unmatched. The CDR3 is made up of 15 amino acids. The CDR3 coding sequence is TGCGCCAGCAGCTTTTCTAGCGGGAAAGGATACGAGCAGTACTTC. Translation: CASSFSSGKGYEQYF.

This clonotype was observed a handful of times. The CDR3 region is CASARGQDHTDTQYF. The CDR3, as DNA: TGCGCCAGCGCGAGGGGGCAGGACCACACAGATACGCAGTATTTT. The chain employs TRBV5-1 and TRBJ2-3; TRBD1 matches at 7 bases. V lost 7 bases and J lost 2; bases outside the gene matches: 10. CDR1 SGHRS and CDR2 YFSETQ come from the germline V gene. This CDR3 contains 15 residues.

This clonotype was observed a few times. This chain joins TRBV6-2 or TRBV6-3 and TRBJ2-7; D not resolved. CDR3 length equals 12 residues. Trimming shortened V by 7 bases and J by 1 base, and 8 bases separated the two germline ends. Germline lookup yields CDR1 MNHEY and CDR2 SVGEGT. Here the CDR3 DNA reads TGTGCCAGCAAGGAGTATTCCTACGAGCAGTACTTC. This gives the protein CASKEYSYEQYF.

This clonotype has ten or more counts. This sequence joins TRBV29-1 and TRBJ1-1; possible D gene TRBD1, 5 bases. The V gene's germline CDR1 is SQVTM and CDR2 ANQGSEA. This CDR3 contains 13 residues. Trimming took 6 bases from V and 1 from J, leaving 12 bases between them. CDR3 region: CSVQTGTNTEAFF. CDR3 in DNA: TGCAGCGTACAAACAGGAACGAACACTGAAGCTTTCTTT. The whole variable domain, remainder taken from reference TRBV29-1 and TRBJ1-1, is SAVISQKPSRDICQRGTSLTIQCQVDSQVTMMFWYRQQPGQSLTLIATANQGSEATYESGFVIDKFPISRPNLTFSTLTVSNMSPEDSSIYLCSVQTGTNTEAFFGQGTRLTVV.

The chain carries TRBV4-2 and TRBJ2-7, with 10 bases identical to TRBD2. After removal of 2 bases from V and 0 bases from J, the junction contained 1 base not matched to a gene. This CDR3 is built from 15 residues. Per germline, CDR1 LGHNA and CDR2 YNFKEQ. The CDR3 bases are TGTGCCAGCAGCCAATCTAGCGGGAGCTCCTACGAGCAGTACTTC. This encodes CASSQSSGSSYEQYF.

The chain couples TRBV20-1 to TRBJ1-6, with a weak D call TRBD1 (5 bases). This CDR3 comprises 16 residues. The V and J ends lost 3 bases and 7 bases respectively, with 19 bases between them. Germline CDR1 and CDR2: DFQATT and SNEGSKA (reference sequence). CDR3: CSASAQRAGRNSPLHF. The CDR3 nucleotides read TGCAGTGCTAGCGCCCAAAGGGCAGGGCGAAATTCACCCCTCCACTTT.

V and J are TRBV12-3 or TRBV12-4 and TRBJ1-4, with 9 bases aligning to TRBD1. The CDR3 covers 16 residues. The V gene end was trimmed by 6 bases and the J gene end by 4 bases; junction bases not matched to a gene: 9. CDR3 amino acids: CASRSTRDRDNEKLFF. The CDR3 DNA sequence: TGTGCCAGCAGATCCACCCGGGACAGGGATAATGAAAAACTGTTTTTT.

This chain joins TRBV20-1 and TRBJ1-5; D remains ambiguous. The CDR3 sequence is 13 residues long. The V and J ends lost 6 bases and 3 bases respectively, with 12 bases between them. The V gene's germline CDR1 is DFQATT and CDR2 SNEGSKA (reference sequence). The CDR3 here is CSANEGNNQPQHF. The CDR3 DNA follows: TGCAGTGCGAACGAAGGGAACAATCAGCCCCAGCATTTT.

A few counts support this clonotype. The gene calls are TRBV20-1 and TRBJ2-7; the match to TRBD2 covers 9 bases. The CDR3 sequence is 15 residues long. Germline CDR1 DFQATT, CDR2 SNEGSKA (reference sequence). The J segment lost 3 bases and the V segment lost 0 bases, leaving 6 bases of the junction unmatched. The CDR3 DNA reads TGCAGTGCTAGAGAGGCTAGCGGGAAATACTACGAGCAGTACTTC. This sequence encodes CSAREASGKYYEQYF.

The gene calls are TRBV29-1 and TRBJ1-2; possible D gene TRBD1, 6 bases. Germline V lookup: CDR1 SQVTM, CDR2 ANQGSEA. Trimming removed 6 bases from V and 6 bases from J, with 26 bases in between. This CDR3 is 16 amino acids long. The CDR3 is CSVRRGGIYTGNGYTF. As DNA, the CDR3 is TGCAGCGTGCGCCGGGGGGGAATTTACACAGGGAATGGCTACACCTTC.

This clonotype was found many times. The chain employs TRBV5-1 and TRBJ2-5; 10 nucleotides line up with TRBD2. The CDR3 contains 15 residues. The V segment lost 4 bases and the J segment 2 bases; nucleotides outside the gene matches: 5. Germline V gene lookup returns CDR1 SGHRS and CDR2 YFSETQ. The CDR3 reads CASSLSSGGQETQYF. CDR3 nucleotides: TGCGCCAGCAGCCTATCTAGCGGGGGACAAGAGACCCAGTACTTC.

The gene calls are TRBV20-1 and TRBJ2-1; D may be TRBD2 (6 bases). The CDR3 runs 17 residues. Trimming removed 0 bases at V and 4 bases at J, with 19 bases between. Germline V gene data show CDR1 as DFQATT and CDR2 as SNEGSKA (reference sequence). The CDR3 region is CSARDFAAPGEYNEQFF. The CDR3 bases are TGCAGTGCTAGAGATTTTGCGGCCCCGGGGGAGTACAATGAGCAGTTCTTC.

In regard to this clonotype: A much larger clonotype is one base distant, so this may be a read error. This chain links TRBV5-1 with TRBJ2-3; 14 bases map to TRBD2. The CDR3 runs to 16 residues. V was pared by 4 bases and J by 3 bases, with 4 bases of the junction left unmatched. The V gene's germline CDR1 is SGHRS and CDR2 YFSETQ. CDR3 DNA sequence: TGCGCCAGCAGCATGGGACTAGCGGGGGAAACAGATACGCAGTATTTT. Its translation is CASSMGLAGETDTQYF.